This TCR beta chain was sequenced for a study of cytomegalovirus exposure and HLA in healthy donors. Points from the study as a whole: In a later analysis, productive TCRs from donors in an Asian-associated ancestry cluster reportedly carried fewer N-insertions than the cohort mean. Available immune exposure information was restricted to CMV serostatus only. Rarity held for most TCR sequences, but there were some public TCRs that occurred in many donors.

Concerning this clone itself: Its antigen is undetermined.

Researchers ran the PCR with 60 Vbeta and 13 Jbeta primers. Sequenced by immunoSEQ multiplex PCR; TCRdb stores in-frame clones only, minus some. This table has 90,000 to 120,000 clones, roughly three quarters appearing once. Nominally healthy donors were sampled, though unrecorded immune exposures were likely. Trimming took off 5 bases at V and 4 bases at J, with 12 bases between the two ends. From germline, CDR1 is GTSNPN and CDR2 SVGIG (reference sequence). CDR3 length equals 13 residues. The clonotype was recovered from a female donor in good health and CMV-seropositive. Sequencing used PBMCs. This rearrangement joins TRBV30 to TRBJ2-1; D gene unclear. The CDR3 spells CAWGSQFYNEQFF. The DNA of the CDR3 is TGTGCCTGGGGCTCCCAGTTTTACAATGAGCAGTTCTTC.